The rows below give T cell receptor beta chains drawn from one sample of a study of T cells in Graves' hyperthyroidism and ophthalmopathy. TCRdb analysed the multiplex PCR reads with MiXCR anew, one entry per CDR3 protein. The data contain roughly 710,000 distinct CDR3 sequences, roughly a third of them singletons. Material for sequencing was blood. The receptors derive from a woman in her thirties or forties with Graves' hyperthyroidism. Each CDR3 is given with its conserved first and last residue. D genes are given only for firm matches. A row's size may be missing; if present it is once, few, many or a size class.

CDR3 length	D gene	V gene	J gene	clone size	CDR3 protein	CDR3 DNA
13	TRBD1	TRBV9	TRBJ1-1	few	CASRRTGGAEAFF	TGTGCCAGCAGGCGGACAGGGGGCGCCGAAGCTTTCTTT
12	-	TRBV29-1	TRBJ1-2	-	CSVNGQSNGYTF	TGCAGCGTCAACGGACAGTCCAATGGCTACACCTTC
12	-	TRBV2	TRBJ1-3	-	CASTGPGNTIYF	TGTGCCAGCACCGGGCCCGGAAACACCATATATTTT
15	-	TRBV29-1	TRBJ2-7	many	CSVGAPDGIFDEQYF	TGCAGCGTTGGGGCCCCGGACGGGATTTTCGACGAGCAGTACTTC
14	TRBD1	TRBV12-3/TRBV12-4	TRBJ2-5	-	CASSFGDREETQYF	TGTGCCAGCAGTTTTGGCGACAGGGAAGAGACCCAGTACTTC
21	-	TRBV6-2/TRBV6-3	TRBJ1-5	-	CASSYSIFGWRVKRSNQPQHF	TGTGCCAGCAGTTACTCGATATTTGGGTGGCGGGTGAAGAGGAGCAATCAGCCCCAGCATTTT
13	-	TRBV12-5	TRBJ1-1	-	CASGLVDNTEAFF	TGTGCTAGTGGTTTGGTAGATAACACTGAAGCTTTCTTT
17	TRBD1	TRBV12-3/TRBV12-4	TRBJ1-5	few	CASSLARDRGPYQPQHF	TGTGCCAGCAGTCTCGCCCGGGACAGGGGCCCATATCAGCCCCAGCATTTT
17	TRBD1	TRBV19	TRBJ2-6	many	CASMDRVSYSGANVLTF	TGTGCCAGTATGGACAGGGTCTCATACTCTGGGGCCAACGTCCTGACTTTC
15	-	TRBV24-1	TRBJ1-1	many	CATSDPGQGNTEAFF	TGTGCCACCAGTGACCCTGGGCAGGGGAACACTGAAGCTTTCTTT
13	-	TRBV19	TRBJ1-4	-	CASTPGLDEKLIF	TGTGCCAGTACCCCCGGACTTGATGAAAAACTGATTTTT
15	-	TRBV12-3/TRBV12-4	TRBJ2-2	-	CASSLRGLGTGELFF	TGTGCCAGCAGTTTAAGGGGGTTGGGCACCGGGGAGCTGTTTTTT
13	-	TRBV19	TRBJ1-5	many	CASSGLLNQPQHF	TGTGCCAGTAGTGGACTGCTAAATCAGCCCCAGCATTTT
13	TRBD1	TRBV6-2/TRBV6-3	TRBJ1-2	few	CASSYDRDHGYTF	TGTGCCAGCAGCTACGACAGGGACCATGGCTACACCTTC
13	-	TRBV6-1	TRBJ2-6	many	CASSAAGANVLTF	TGTGCCAGTAGTGCAGCTGGGGCCAACGTCCTGACTTTC
18	TRBD1	TRBV2	TRBJ1-2	few	CASSSPLLDREDNYGYTF	TGTGCCAGCAGCTCCCCCCTTTTAGACAGGGAAGATAACTATGGCTACACCTTC
14	TRBD2	TRBV6-9	TRBJ2-7	-	CASSFGTSGTKQYF	TGTGCCAGCAGTTTTGGGACTAGCGGGACGAAACAGTACTTC
17	TRBD1	TRBV9	TRBJ1-4	few	CASSVDGQGPIEEKLFF	TGTGCCAGCAGCGTAGATGGACAGGGCCCCATAGAGGAAAAACTGTTTTTT
15	TRBD1	TRBV20-1	TRBJ2-4	-	CSAREDGQGPNIQYF	TGCAGTGCTAGAGAGGACGGACAGGGGCCCAACATTCAGTACTTC
14	TRBD1	TRBV19	TRBJ1-2	many	CASSMGQFNYGYTF	TGTGCCAGTAGTATGGGACAGTTTAACTATGGCTACACCTTC
11	-	TRBV7-2	TRBJ2-7	many	CASSLNFEQYF	TGTGCCAGCAGCTTAAATTTCGAGCAGTACTTC
15	-	TRBV5-1	TRBJ1-6	-	CASSYAGSDNSPLHF	TGCGCCAGCAGCTATGCAGGATCCGATAATTCACCCCTCCACTTT
13	-	TRBV15	TRBJ1-5	many	CATSRDPFQPQHF	TGTGCCACCAGCAGAGATCCGTTTCAGCCCCAGCATTTT
16	TRBD1	TRBV6-5	TRBJ2-3	-	CASSYRGQGAQDTQYF	TGTGCCAGCAGTTATAGAGGACAGGGGGCGCAGGATACGCAGTATTTT
16	-	TRBV12-3/TRBV12-4	TRBJ1-1	few	CASSPHPGAGLSEAFF	TGTGCCAGCAGTCCACACCCAGGGGCAGGGTTATCTGAAGCTTTCTTT
14	-	TRBV12-3/TRBV12-4	TRBJ2-7	-	CASSVTGTSYEQYF	TGTGCCAGCAGTGTCACCGGGACCTCCTACGAGCAGTACTTC
13	-	TRBV2	TRBJ2-7	few	CASIRQEFYEQYF	TGTGCCAGCATTAGGCAGGAATTCTACGAGCAGTACTTC
14	-	TRBV5-6	TRBJ2-7	-	CASSLEARGDEQYF	TGTGCCAGCAGCTTGGAGGCCAGGGGCGACGAGCAGTACTTC
14	-	TRBV25-1	TRBJ1-3	-	CASNVESSGNTIYF	TGTGCCAGCAACGTGGAGAGCTCTGGAAACACCATATATTTT
15	-	TRBV7-2	TRBJ1-4	-	CASSLGQAPNEKLFF	TGTGCCAGCAGCCTGGGTCAGGCCCCTAATGAAAAACTGTTTTTT
14	-	TRBV20-1	TRBJ1-1	many	CSAREQERRSEAFF	TGCAGTGCTAGGGAGCAGGAACGGAGATCTGAAGCTTTCTTT
16	TRBD1	TRBV5-1	TRBJ1-3	few	CASSPGQANSGNTIYF	TGCGCCAGCAGCCCGGGACAGGCGAACTCTGGAAACACCATATATTTT
15	TRBD1	TRBV6-1	TRBJ2-5	few	CASSDQTGAGETQYF	TGTGCCAGCAGTGACCAGACAGGGGCCGGGGAGACCCAGTACTTC
16	TRBD2	TRBV7-9	TRBJ2-7	few	CASSSIPGRVSYEQYF	TGTGCCAGCAGCTCCATCCCCGGGAGGGTCTCCTACGAGCAGTACTTC
13	TRBD1	TRBV24-1	TRBJ2-5	-	CATSEGGTGTQYF	TGTGCCACCAGTGAGGGCGGGACAGGGACCCAGTACTTC
15	-	TRBV2	TRBJ1-5	many	CASSLSDRFDQPQHF	TGTGCCAGCAGCCTGTCGGACAGATTTGATCAGCCCCAGCATTTT
15	-	TRBV7-9	TRBJ2-7	once	CASSQDPSRPYEQYF	TGCGCCAGCAGCCAAGATCCTAGCAGACCCTACGAGCAGTACTTC
13	TRBD1	TRBV13	TRBJ2-7	once	CAREGTGPYEQYF	TGTGCTAGAGAGGGGACAGGGCCCTACGAGCAGTACTTC
13	-	TRBV9	TRBJ1-5	few	CASGRTENQPQHF	TGTGCCAGCGGACGGACGGAGAATCAGCCCCAGCATTTT
13	-	TRBV6-5	TRBJ2-7	many	CASSYSLSYEQYF	TGTGCCAGCAGTTACTCCCTCTCCTACGAGCAGTACTTC
14	TRBD1	TRBV13	TRBJ2-6	many	CASRTGVGANVLTF	TGTGCCAGCAGGACAGGGGTTGGGGCCAACGTCCTGACTTTC
15	TRBD2	TRBV7-2	TRBJ2-3	-	CASSSSLAVTDTQYF	TGTGCCAGCAGCTCGAGTCTAGCGGTCACAGATACGCAGTATTTT
15	-	TRBV9	TRBJ2-2	many	CASSVGGSNTGELFF	TGTGCCAGCAGCGTAGGGGGCTCAAACACCGGGGAGCTGTTTTTT
16	-	TRBV19	TRBJ1-6	many	CASSPNDRGLGSPLHF	TGTGCCAGTAGCCCCAATGATCGGGGACTTGGCTCACCCCTCCACTTT
13	-	TRBV7-2	TRBJ1-5	few	CASSLFAPRPQHF	TGTGCCAGCAGCTTATTCGCCCCTAGGCCCCAGCATTTT
13	TRBD1	TRBV12-3/TRBV12-4	TRBJ1-5	many	CASTGQGHQPQHF	TGTGCCAGCACCGGACAGGGGCATCAGCCCCAGCATTTT